The clone carrying this TCR beta chain was counted many times. Its antigen is still unknown. Sample time point: newly diagnosed GD, antithyroid drugs for less than 3 months. Extracted PBMC RNA gave rise to the TCR library. This record comes from a study of regulatory T cells in long-lasting Graves disease. For the study at large: New Graves' disease cases had less than 3 months of antithyroid drugs.

Arm-PCR of CDR3 regions and iRepertoire HTBI primers were the basis on which TCR beta libraries were built. TCRdb used MiXCR to reprocess the multiplex PCR reads, holding one entry per CDR3 protein. The repertoire has fewer than 550,000 distinct CDR3 sequences, 15% to 20% of them found once; the top ten carry just under 25%. General study findings and limits: Those with persistent disease had in common more public clonotypes (roughly 3,000) than new patients (about 970).

These data are also associated with another study on T cells in Graves' hyperthyroidism and ophthalmopathy. This second report adds: The patients, who ranged from 18 to 65 in age, presented with newly diagnosed hyperthyroidism lasting under 2 months. By a 13 V-J model, ophthalmopathy was set apart from stable hyperthyroidism.

The source of this sequence is a woman in her forties or fifties with Graves disease. Sample: peripheral blood mononuclear cells (PBMCs), taken at new diagnosis, from a patient treated with antithyroid drugs.

CDR3 amino acids: CASSLRSAQETQYF. In DNA, the CDR3 is TGTGCCAGCAGCTTAAGGAGCGCACAAGAGACCCAGTACTTC. The chain combines TRBV7-2 with TRBJ2-5; D not certain. The CDR3 contains 14 residues. V shed 2 bases and J shed 2 bases, with 9 bases lying between them. Per the germline V gene, CDR1 is SGHTA and CDR2 is FQGNSA. Looking up the rest from reference TRBV7-2 and TRBJ2-5 gives the full variable domain: GAGVSQSPSNKVTEKGKDVELRCDPISGHTALYWYRQSLGQGLEFLIYFQGNSAPDKSGLPSDRFSAERTGGSVSTLTIQRTQQEDSAVYLCASSLRSAQETQYFGPGTRLLVL.